What follows are 20 T cell receptor beta chains derived from one specimen sequenced in a study of Graves' ophthalmopathy and Graves' hyperthyroidism. Amplification targeted the TCR beta CDR3 regions, with RNA transcripts as the source material. RT-PCR in the first round used HTBI primers; a second-round multiplex PCR followed. TCRdb re-derived calls from the multiplex PCR reads in MiXCR, one entry per CDR3 protein. The sample lists about 740,000 distinct CDR3 sequences, about 44% occurring once. Sequencing input: peripheral blood. These receptors were collected from an adult man with Graves' ophthalmopathy.

Worth noting for this clonotype: Compared with germline, one end of the junction differs, possibly owing to a read error. This chain joins TRBV2 and TRBJ2-5, with TRBD1 matching 7 bases. Germline CDR1 SNHLY, CDR2 FYNNEI. This CDR3 contains 14 residues. CDR3 sequence (DNA): TGTGCCAGCAGGGAAGACAGGGCTGTAGAGACCCAGTACTTC. This gives the protein CASREDRAVETQYF.

This clonotype was detected ten times or more. This chain joins TRBV7-9 and TRBJ2-2; the D is unclear. The CDR3 is 17 amino acids. Trimming removed 0 bases from V and 1 base from J, with 12 bases in between. Germline V gene data show CDR1 as SEHNR and CDR2 as FQNEAQ (reference sequence). The CDR3 DNA reads as TGTGCCAGCAGCTTAGCTGTTTCAGCGTTGAACACCGGGGAGCTGTTTTTT. Protein sequence: CASSLAVSALNTGELFF.

On this clonotype itself: An end of the junction differs from the germline gene, which may be a read error. J is TRBJ1-4 and V is TRBV10-3; D not resolved. The germline V gene encodes CDR1 ENHRY and CDR2 SYGVKD. The length of the CDR3 is 14 residues. In nucleotides, the CDR3 is TGTGCCAGCAGTGGGCAAGGACGAGATGAAAAACTGTTTTTT. Protein sequence: CASSGQGRDEKLFF.

This clonotype turned up a few times. The chain combines TRBV12-3 or TRBV12-4 with TRBJ2-5; 14 bases match TRBD2. The CDR3 length is 15 residues. J gave up 5 bases and V 6 bases, and 5 bases lay outside the gene matches. The DNA for the CDR3 is TGTGCCAGCAGCCCGACTAGCGGGGGGGATGAGACCCAGTACTTC. This gives the protein CASSPTSGGDETQYF.

As to this clonotype: Because the CDR3 is missing its conserved closing phenylalanine or tryptophan, this is likely a read error. V gene TRBV7-9 combines with J gene TRBJ1-5; D is perhaps TRBD1 (5 bases). The CDR3 length is 15 residues. From germline, CDR1 is SEHNR and CDR2 FQNEAQ (reference sequence). The germline V and J ends were trimmed by 1 base and 4 bases, with 11 bases remaining between them. This chain's CDR3 is CASSLDSGRNQPQHL. In nucleotides, the CDR3 is TGTGCCAGCAGCTTAGATTCAGGGAGAAATCAGCCCCAGCATCTT.

This clonotype has at least ten counts. The rearrangement uses TRBV2 and TRBJ1-1; 10 bases agree with TRBD1. The CDR3 is 12 amino acids. CDR1 and CDR2 (germline): SNHLY, FYNNEI. Trimming removed 9 bases from V and 4 bases from J; junction bases left unmatched: 2. CDR3 nucleotide sequence: TGTGCCAGGGGACAGGGGAGCACTGAAGCTTTCTTT. Translated, it gives CARGQGSTEAFF. The full variable domain, with the rest looked up from reference TRBV2 and TRBJ1-1, is EPEVTQTPSHQVTQMGQEVILRCVPISNHLYFYWYRQILGQKVEFLVSFYNNEISEKSEIFDDQFSVERPDGSNFTLKIRSTKLEDSAMYFCARGQGSTEAFFGQGTRLTVV.

This clonotype was seen a handful of times. The gene calls are TRBV9 and TRBJ2-2, with 7 bases matching TRBD2. Germline-derived CDR1 and CDR2 are SGDLS and YYNGEE. The CDR3 covers 16 residues. Trimming took 0 bases from V and 2 from J; bases not matched to a gene: 4. CDR3 region: CASSVAAGVNTGELFF. CDR3 DNA: TGTGCCAGCAGCGTAGCGGCGGGGGTTAACACCGGGGAGCTGTTTTTT. Filled out from reference TRBV9 and TRBJ2-2, the complete variable domain reads DSGVTQTPKHLITATGQRVTLRCSPRSGDLSVYWYQQSLDQGLQFLIQYYNGEERAKGNILERFSAQQFPDLHSELNLSSLELGDSALYFCASSVAAGVNTGELFFGEGSRLTVL.

This clonotype was seen repeatedly, ten times or more. The chain combines TRBV7-2 with TRBJ2-7; D remains unclear. Looked up from germline, CDR1 is SGHTA and CDR2 is FQGNSA. The CDR3 has 13 residues. Trimming pared 1 base from V and 5 bases from J, leaving 9 bases between. The CDR3 sequence is CASSLVLDNEQYF. In nucleotides, the CDR3 is TGTGCCAGCAGCTTAGTGCTGGATAACGAGCAGTACTTC.

This clonotype was observed a handful of times. The junction and the germline gene differ at one end; a read error may be behind it. V is TRBV10-3 and J is TRBJ1-4; D is perhaps TRBD1 (6 bases). The CDR3 runs to 12 residues. Germline loops: CDR1 ENHRY, CDR2 SYGVKD. CDR3 sequence reads: CASSAQGEKLFF. CDR3 DNA sequence: TGTGCCAGCAGTGCACAGGGTGAAAAACTGTTTTTT.

Of note for this clonotype: This may be a read error, as it is one base from a much larger clone. The rearrangement joins TRBV7-2 to TRBJ1-5; D might be TRBD1 (6 bases). Germline V gene data show CDR1 as SGHTA and CDR2 as FQGNSA. The CDR3 has 13 amino acids. The CDR3 here is CASSRGNNQLQHF. CDR3 nucleotides: TGTGCCAGCAGCAGGGGGAACAATCAGCTCCAGCATTTT. Variable domain in full (rest from reference TRBV7-2 and TRBJ1-5): GAGVSQSPSNKVTEKGKDVELRCDPISGHTALYWYRQSLGQGLEFLIYFQGNSAPDKSGLPSDRFSAERTGGSVSTLTIQRTQQEDSAVYLCASSRGNNQLQHFGDGTRLSIL.

This clonotype was seen ten or more times. The chain has TRBV29-1 and TRBJ1-1; D call uncertain. CDR3 size: 14 residues. Trimming cost V 3 bases and J 3 bases, with 14 bases left between them. Germline CDR1 SQVTM, CDR2 ANQGSEA. The CDR3: CSVEMARLDTEAFF. CDR3 in DNA: TGCAGCGTTGAGATGGCCAGGCTGGACACTGAAGCTTTCTTT. Full variable domain (missing parts from reference TRBV29-1 and TRBJ1-1): SAVISQKPSRDICQRGTSLTIQCQVDSQVTMMFWYRQQPGQSLTLIATANQGSEATYESGFVIDKFPISRPNLTFSTLTVSNMSPEDSSIYLCSVEMARLDTEAFFGQGTRLTVV.

This clonotype came up many times. J is TRBJ1-2 and V is TRBV24-1, with 10 bases matching TRBD1. The V gene's germline CDR1 is KGHDR and CDR2 SFDVKD. J lost 6 bases, V lost 11 bases, and 11 bases had no gene match. The CDR3 loop spans 14 amino acids. CDR3 loop: CASSRDRGINGYTF. The CDR3 DNA reads as TGTGCCAGCAGCAGGGACAGGGGAATCAATGGCTACACCTTC.

The sample holds many counts of this clonotype. The chain links TRBV29-1 to TRBJ1-2; maybe TRBD1 (5 bases). The CDR3 is 13 residues long. Germline CDR1 SQVTM, CDR2 ANQGSEA. The ends were cut back, 5 bases at V and 2 bases at J, with 12 bases in the middle. Here the CDR3 reads CSVKGQWNYGYTF. The CDR3 coding sequence is TGCAGCGTTAAGGGGCAGTGGAACTATGGCTACACCTTC.

With regard to this clonotype: A read error may explain this, as a much larger clone is one base away. The rearrangement joins TRBV14 to TRBJ2-5, with D tentatively TRBD1 (5 bases). Germline CDR1 SGHDN, CDR2 FVKESK. The CDR3 runs 15 residues. The germline V and J ends were trimmed by 0 bases and 6 bases, with 14 bases remaining between them. This chain's CDR3 is CASSQDWQGKKTQYF. The CDR3 DNA reads as TGTGCCAGCAGCCAAGATTGGCAGGGAAAGAAGACCCAGTACTTC.

This rearrangement joins TRBV11-2 to TRBJ2-5; D is ambiguous. CDR3 length equals 15 residues. CDR1 SGHAT and CDR2 FQNNGV come from the germline V gene. The V and J ends lost 1 base and 4 bases respectively, with 13 bases between them. The CDR3 is CASSLGAGSAETQYF. The CDR3 bases are TGTGCCAGCAGCTTAGGGGCAGGTTCAGCAGAGACCCAGTACTTC.

The rearrangement links TRBV19 to TRBJ2-2, with D possibly matching TRBD2 (6 bases). The ends were cut back, 10 bases at V and 1 base at J, with 19 bases in the middle. Per the germline V gene, CDR1 is LNHDA and CDR2 is SQIVND (reference sequence). This CDR3 region has 16 residues. CDR3 amino acids: CATAYGGQLNTGELFF. CDR3 bases: TGTGCCACCGCATATGGAGGGCAGTTGAACACCGGGGAGCTGTTTTTT. Full variable domain (outside the CDR3, taken from reference TRBV19 and TRBJ2-2): DGGITQSPKYLFRKEGQNVTLSCEQNLNHDAMYWYRQDPGQGLRLIYYSQIVNDFQKGDIAEGYSVSREKKESFPLTVTSAQKNPTAFYLCATAYGGQLNTGELFFGEGSRLTVL.

This clonotype was found a few times. The rearrangement links TRBV20-1 to TRBJ1-5, with TRBD1 as a possible D gene (5 bases). Trimming took off 6 bases at V and 5 bases at J, with 17 bases between the two ends. The germline gives CDR1 DFQATT, CDR2 SNEGSKA (reference sequence). The CDR3 runs 14 residues. The CDR3 sequence is CSATTWGADQPQHF. As DNA, the CDR3 is TGCAGTGCAACCACGTGGGGCGCGGATCAGCCCCAGCATTTT.

This clonotype was seen repeatedly, ten times or more. The V call is TRBV29-1, the J call TRBJ2-7; 12 bases fit TRBD2. The CDR3 is 13 residues long. The J segment lost 2 bases and the V segment lost 7 bases, leaving 3 bases of the junction unmatched. Looked up from germline, CDR1 is SQVTM and CDR2 is ANQGSEA. CDR3 amino acids: CSAWTSGTYEQYF. DNA of the CDR3: TGCAGCGCGTGGACTAGCGGGACCTACGAGCAGTACTTC.

This clonotype was counted a few times. The rearrangement joins TRBV14 to TRBJ1-4, with D possibly matching TRBD1 (6 bases). The CDR3 runs 14 residues. V was pared by 5 bases and J by 10 bases, with 17 bases between. CDR1 SGHDN and CDR2 FVKESK come from the germline V gene. The CDR3 spells CASSFDGTRRKLFF. The CDR3, as DNA: TGTGCCAGCAGCTTTGATGGGACACGGAGAAAACTGTTTTTT.

In regard to this clonotype: With a much larger clone just one base away, this may be a read error. This rearrangement joins TRBV2 to TRBJ2-5; D may be TRBD2 (6 bases). The J call could be wrong; TRBJ2-1 is a better fit for the DNA end. The CDR3 has 15 amino acids. Germline V gene data show CDR1 as SNHLY and CDR2 as FYNNEI. The CDR3, as DNA: TGTGCCAGCAGCCATTTTCGGGGGAACCAAGAGACCCAGTTCTTC. Translating gives CASSHFRGNQETQFF.